Ten or more counts support the clone carrying this TCR beta chain. This specimen belongs to a study of T cells in Graves' hyperthyroidism and ophthalmopathy. Amplification of TCR beta CDR3 regions used RNA as the template. HTBI primers were employed in a first-round RT-PCR of the TCR CDR3. In TCRdb, the multiplex PCR reads were re-called with MiXCR into one record per CDR3 protein. The sample yields hundreds of thousands of distinct CDR3 sequences, roughly 37% seen once. The patients, who ranged from 18 to 65 in age, presented with newly diagnosed hyperthyroidism lasting under 2 months. The V end was cut by 4 bases, the J end by 3 bases, with 3 bases between. Germline V gene sequence: CDR1 SEHNR, CDR2 FQNEAQ (reference sequence). The CDR3 contains 12 residues.

The sequenced material came from blood. The rearrangement links TRBV7-9 to TRBJ1-4; D unresolved. The TCR originated in a man younger than 35 with Graves' hyperthyroidism. CDR3 in DNA: TGTGCCAGCAGCTCATCTAATGAAAAACTGTTTTTT. Translated: CASSSSNEKLFF.